Listed below are T cell receptor beta chains from one sample, sequenced in a study of cytomegalovirus exposure and HLA in healthy donors. Clones were sequenced by immunoSEQ multiplex PCR, and TCRdb holds only the in-frame ones, with some missing. Among roughly 110,000 clones listed, 65% to 80% were seen once. The source material was PBMCs. The receptors were gathered from a male donor in good health and CMV-seropositive. Each CDR3 is given with its conserved first and last residue. The D gene is left open where the match is weak. Not all rows give a size; the values are once, few, many and, for expanded clones, a class.

clone_size,d_call,j_call,v_call,cdr3_aa,cdr3_nt
few,TRBD1,TRBJ2-2,TRBV2,CASSLSGQGAGELFF,TGTGCCAGCAGTTTGTCGGGACAGGGAGCCGGGGAGCTGTTTTTT
NA,TRBD2,TRBJ2-1,TRBV15,CATSGMGGVSSYNEQFF,TGTGCCACCAGCGGGATGGGGGGGGTCAGCTCCTACAATGAGCAGTTCTTC
NA,TRBD1,TRBJ1-4,TRBV5-6,CASSPDRGSRLNEKLFF,TGTGCCAGCAGCCCGGACAGGGGGTCTCGTCTTAATGAAAAACTGTTTTTT
NA,TRBD2,TRBJ2-3,TRBV19,CASSTRTSGTDTQYF,TGTGCCAGTAGTACCCGGACTAGCGGCACAGATACGCAGTATTTT
once,TRBD1,TRBJ1-2,TRBV28,CASSPHPPRGLAGYTF,TGTGCCAGCAGCCCGCACCCCCCCAGGGGGCTGGCTGGCTACACCTTC
NA,TRBD2,TRBJ2-1,TRBV9,CASTPRGGLYNEQFF,TGTGCCAGCACCCCGCGGGGGGGCCTCTACAATGAGCAGTTCTTC
NA,TRBD1,TRBJ1-2,TRBV29-1,CSVDYYGQGASGYTF,TGCAGCGTTGATTATTATGGACAGGGGGCGTCTGGCTACACCTTC
NA,TRBD1,TRBJ2-7,TRBV19,CASSWDRTSYEQYF,TGTGCCAGTAGCTGGGACAGGACCTCCTACGAGCAGTACTTC
NA,NA,TRBJ1-2,TRBV6-5,CASSYPGSYGYTF,TGTGCCAGCAGTTACCCGGGAAGCTATGGCTACACCTTC
few,NA,TRBJ2-3,TRBV19,CASSIDTGRTDTQYF,TGTGCCAGTAGTATAGATACAGGGCGCACAGATACGCAGTATTTT
NA,TRBD1,TRBJ1-2,TRBV7-9,CASSLGGQTGGRLYGYTF,TGTGCCAGCAGCTTAGGGGGCCAGACAGGGGGGAGACTCTATGGCTACACCTTC
NA,NA,TRBJ2-7,TRBV28,CASSSRDTTYEQYF,TGTGCCAGCAGTTCCAGGGATACCACCTACGAGCAGTACTTC
NA,TRBD1,TRBJ1-1,TRBV18,CASSPQGTGTEAFF,TGTGCCAGCTCACCCCAGGGGACAGGGACTGAAGCTTTCTTT
NA,NA,TRBJ2-5,TRBV16,CASSPPTSSGETQYF,TGTGCCAGCAGCCCTCCGACTAGTTCCGGGGAGACCCAGTACTTC
NA,NA,TRBJ1-5,TRBV1,CTSSQDCRDRGRYSNQPQHF,TGCACCAGCAGCCAAGATTGCCGTGACAGGGGGCGGTATAGCAATCAGCCCCAGCATTTT
NA,NA,TRBJ2-7,TRBV4-1,CASSLGYSQSYEQYF,TGCGCCAGCAGCCTCGGTTACAGTCAATCCTACGAGCAGTACTTC
NA,TRBD1,TRBJ2-6,TRBV2,CASSGTGSGANVLTF,TGTGCCAGCAGTGGGACAGGGTCTGGGGCCAACGTCCTGACTTTC
NA,NA,TRBJ1-4,TRBV30,CAWNRVQEKLFF,TGTGCCTGGAACAGGGTTCAAGAAAAACTGTTTTTT
NA,TRBD2,TRBJ2-3,TRBV7-3,CASSLGRLAGGRGQYF,TGTGCCAGCAGCTTAGGCCGGCTAGCGGGGGGGCGCGGGCAGTATTTT
NA,TRBD1,TRBJ1-1,TRBV19,CASSIRTGEKAFF,TGTGCCAGTAGTATACGGACAGGGGAAAAAGCTTTCTTT
NA,TRBD2,TRBJ2-5,TRBV4-2,CASRSSLAGGPGETQYF,TGTGCCAGCAGGAGTTCACTAGCGGGGGGCCCCGGGGAGACCCAGTACTTC
NA,TRBD2,TRBJ2-2,TRBV19,CASRRVAGGGTGELFF,TGTGCCAGCCGCCGAGTCGCGGGGGGTGGGACCGGGGAGCTGTTTTTT
NA,NA,TRBJ2-7,TRBV27,CASRVYQSEGTGGFYEQYF,TGTGCCAGCAGGGTATACCAAAGCGAAGGGACCGGGGGTTTCTACGAGCAGTACTTC
NA,NA,TRBJ2-1,TRBV5-6,CASSSGTPLWDEQFF,TGTGCCAGCAGCTCCGGGACTCCTCTTTGGGATGAGCAGTTCTTC
once,TRBD1,TRBJ2-7,TRBV19,CASTPGTGGYEQYF,TGTGCCAGTACCCCGGGGACAGGAGGGTACGAGCAGTACTTC
NA,NA,TRBJ2-1,TRBV27,CASSLSGVPYNEQFF,TGTGCCAGCAGTTTATCCGGGGTCCCCTACAATGAGCAGTTCTTC
few,NA,TRBJ1-2,TRBV9,CASTGTNYGYTF,TGTGCCAGCACAGGGACTAACTATGGCTACACCTTC
NA,NA,TRBJ1-1,TRBV7-6,CASSLGGGLEAFF,TGTGCCAGCAGCTTAGGGGGAGGGCTTGAAGCTTTCTTT
few,TRBD2,TRBJ2-5,TRBV7-8,CASSPSLEAGEETQYF,TGTGCCAGCAGCCCTAGCTTAGAAGCGGGGGAAGAGACCCAGTACTTC
NA,NA,TRBJ2-1,TRBV7-8,CASSLGLAGNEQFF,TGTGCCAGCAGCTTAGGACTCGCCGGCAATGAGCAGTTCTTC
NA,NA,TRBJ2-7,TRBV5-6,CASSLLGQGGLAANEQYF,TGTGCCAGCAGCTTGTTAGGACAGGGAGGTCTAGCGGCCAACGAGCAGTACTTC
once,NA,TRBJ1-4,TRBV21-1,CASSPDTNEKLFF,TGTGCCAGCAGCCCCGACACCAATGAAAAACTGTTTTTT
once,NA,TRBJ1-1,TRBV7-2,CASSSLAGGTEAFF,TGTGCCAGCAGCTCCCTAGCGGGGGGAACTGAAGCTTTCTTT
NA,NA,TRBJ2-7,TRBV7-6,CASSLEASPGSYEQYF,TGTGCCAGCAGCTTAGAGGCAAGTCCGGGATCCTACGAGCAGTACTTC
NA,NA,TRBJ1-2,TRBV5-1,CASSLGGGLDYGYPF,TGCGCCAGCAGCTTGGGTGGAGGGCTGGACTATGGCTACCCCTTC
NA,NA,TRBJ2-7,TRBV7-2,CASSLSPRRALSYEQYF,TGTGCCAGCAGCTTAAGTCCCCGGAGGGCTCTCTCCTACGAGCAGTACTTC
NA,TRBD1,TRBJ2-7,TRBV5-1,CASSAGQGGQYF,TGCGCCAGCAGCGCAGGACAGGGCGGGCAGTACTTC
NA,NA,TRBJ2-7,TRBV4-3,CASSTEVGGGYEQYF,TGCGCCAGCAGCACGGAGGTCGGAGGAGGCTACGAGCAGTACTTC
NA,NA,TRBJ2-5,TRBV30,CAWSPQAYQETQYF,TGTGCCTGGAGTCCACAGGCGTACCAAGAGACCCAGTACTTC
NA,NA,TRBJ2-3,TRBV19,CASSIGPDAGSTDTQYF,TGTGCCAGTAGTATAGGGCCTGATGCAGGGAGCACAGATACGCAGTATTTT
once,TRBD1,TRBJ2-3,TRBV6-5,CASRLGQGATDTQYF,TGTGCCAGCAGACTCGGACAGGGGGCAACAGATACGCAGTATTTT
NA,TRBD2,TRBJ2-7,TRBV29-1,CSVGGSGESSYEQYF,TGCAGCGTTGGAGGTAGCGGGGAGAGCTCCTACGAGCAGTACTTC
NA,TRBD2,TRBJ2-1,TRBV11-3,CASSSRLSGSYNEQFF,TGTGCCAGCAGCTCCCGTCTTAGCGGGTCCTACAATGAGCAGTTCTTC
once,NA,TRBJ2-5,TRBV29-1,CSVEVQGGVYF,TGCAGCGTTGAAGTACAGGGGGGGGTGTACTTC
NA,TRBD2,TRBJ2-7,TRBV19,CASAERGGGRYEQYF,TGTGCCAGTGCCGAACGGGGCGGGGGGCGCTACGAGCAGTACTTC
few,TRBD2,TRBJ2-7,TRBV15,CATRDDSRGGRRSYEQYF,TGTGCCACCAGAGATGATAGCAGGGGCGGGAGGAGGTCGTACGAGCAGTACTTC
NA,TRBD1,TRBJ2-1,TRBV28,CASSLRALGRTGCEQFF,TGTGCCAGCAGTTTGAGGGCCCTTGGACGGACAGGGTGTGAGCAGTTCTTC
NA,NA,TRBJ2-3,TRBV7-2,CASSLVGSSDTQYF,TGTGCCAGCAGCTTAGTCGGTAGTTCAGATACGCAGTATTTT
NA,TRBD1,TRBJ2-3,TRBV7-6,CASSPLTGSTDTQYF,TGTGCCAGCAGCCCACTGACAGGGAGCACAGATACGCAGTATTTT
NA,NA,TRBJ2-7,TRBV4-3,CASSHGVGSYEQYF,TGCGCCAGCAGCCACGGGGTGGGGAGCTACGAGCAGTACTTC
NA,NA,TRBJ2-7,TRBV6-1,CASTRGYEQYF,TGTGCCAGCACCCGAGGTTACGAGCAGTACTTC
NA,NA,TRBJ1-5,TRBV7-6,CASSPYTGSGRWNSNQPQHF,TGTGCCAGCAGCCCTTATACCGGGTCAGGGAGGTGGAATAGCAATCAGCCCCAGCATTTT
NA,NA,TRBJ1-1,TRBV6-5,CASSLQGALNTEAFF,TGTGCCAGCAGTCTACAGGGAGCCTTGAACACTGAAGCTTTCTTT